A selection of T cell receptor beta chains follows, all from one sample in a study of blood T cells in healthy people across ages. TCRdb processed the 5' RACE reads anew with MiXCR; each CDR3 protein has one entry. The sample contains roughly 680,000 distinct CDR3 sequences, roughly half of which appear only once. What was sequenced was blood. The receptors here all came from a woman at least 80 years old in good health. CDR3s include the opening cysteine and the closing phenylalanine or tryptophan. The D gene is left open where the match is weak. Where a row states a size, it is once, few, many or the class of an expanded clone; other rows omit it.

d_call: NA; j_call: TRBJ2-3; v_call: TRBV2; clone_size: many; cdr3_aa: CASSDIGDDTQYF; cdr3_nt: TGTGCCAGCAGTGATATAGGGGATGATACGCAGTATTTT
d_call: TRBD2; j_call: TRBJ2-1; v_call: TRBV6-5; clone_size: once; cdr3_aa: CASRGGLAGPDEQFF; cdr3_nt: TGTGCCAGCAGGGGAGGACTAGCGGGGCCCGATGAGCAGTTCTTC
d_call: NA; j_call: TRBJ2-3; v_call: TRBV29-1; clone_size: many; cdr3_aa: CSVEDQGSDTQYF; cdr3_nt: TGCAGCGTTGAAGATCAGGGTTCAGATACGCAGTATTTT
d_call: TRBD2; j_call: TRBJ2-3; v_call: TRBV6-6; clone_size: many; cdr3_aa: CASTIGTSYTDTQYF; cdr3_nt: TGTGCCAGCACAATCGGGACTAGCTATACAGATACGCAGTATTTT
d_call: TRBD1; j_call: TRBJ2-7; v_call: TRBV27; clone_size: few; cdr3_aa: CASSLSRTGYNEQYF; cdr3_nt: TGTGCCAGCAGTTTATCCCGGACAGGCTACAATGAGCAGTACTTC
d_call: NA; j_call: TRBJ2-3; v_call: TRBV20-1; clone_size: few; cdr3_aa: CSARGGVGDTDTQYF; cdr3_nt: TGCAGTGCCCGCGGTGGGGTTGGAGACACAGATACGCAGTATTTT
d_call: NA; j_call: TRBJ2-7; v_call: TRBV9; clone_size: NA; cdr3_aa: CASSVATGRSYEQYF; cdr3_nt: TGTGCCAGCAGCGTAGCTACCGGGCGATCCTACGAGCAGTACTTC
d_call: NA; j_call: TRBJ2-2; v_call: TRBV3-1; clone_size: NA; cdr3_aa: CASSQRGTNTGELFF; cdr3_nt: TGTGCCAGCAGCCAAAGGGGGACGAACACCGGGGAGCTGTTTTTT
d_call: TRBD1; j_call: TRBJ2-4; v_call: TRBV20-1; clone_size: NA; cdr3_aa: CSARDPGAGTVQGWAKNIQYF; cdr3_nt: TGCAGTGCTAGAGATCCCGGGGCCGGGACAGTCCAAGGCTGGGCCAAAAACATTCAGTACTTC
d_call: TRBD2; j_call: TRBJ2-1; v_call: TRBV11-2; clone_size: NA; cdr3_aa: CASSFRFDSGGYNEQFF; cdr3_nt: TGTGCCAGCAGCTTCCGGTTTGATAGCGGGGGGTACAATGAGCAGTTCTTC
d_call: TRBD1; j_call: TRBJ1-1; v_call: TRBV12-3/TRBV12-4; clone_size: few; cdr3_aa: CASSFPRGTEAFF; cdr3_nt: TGTGCCAGCAGTTTTCCCAGGGGGACTGAAGCTTTCTTT
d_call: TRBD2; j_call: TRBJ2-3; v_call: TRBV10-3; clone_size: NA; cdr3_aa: CAISGLAGADTQYF; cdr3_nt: TGTGCCATCTCCGGTCTAGCGGGGGCGGATACGCAGTATTTT
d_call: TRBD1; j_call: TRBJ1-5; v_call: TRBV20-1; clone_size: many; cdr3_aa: CSARDLTGNQPQHF; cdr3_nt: TGCAGTGCTAGAGACCTGACAGGGAATCAGCCCCAGCATTTT
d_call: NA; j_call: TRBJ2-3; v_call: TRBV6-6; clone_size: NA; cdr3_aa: CASGGAFPPDTQYF; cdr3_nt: TGTGCCAGCGGAGGGGCCTTCCCCCCAGATACGCAGTATTTT
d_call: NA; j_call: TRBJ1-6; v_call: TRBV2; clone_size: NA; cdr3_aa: CASSDNKGNNSPLHF; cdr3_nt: TGTGCCAGCAGTGATAATAAGGGGAATAATTCACCCCTCCACTTT
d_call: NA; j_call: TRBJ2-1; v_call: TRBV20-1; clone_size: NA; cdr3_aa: CSALSNSEQFF; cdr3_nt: TGCAGTGCTTTGTCGAACAGTGAGCAGTTCTTC
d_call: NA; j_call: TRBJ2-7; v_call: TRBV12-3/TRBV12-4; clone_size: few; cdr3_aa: CASSETRLQYF; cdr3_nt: TGTGCCAGCAGTGAGACTCGCTTGCAGTACTTC
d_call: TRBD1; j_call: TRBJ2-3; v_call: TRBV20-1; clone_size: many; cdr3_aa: CSASKGQVLWDTQYF; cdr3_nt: TGCAGTGCTAGTAAGGGACAGGTACTCTGGGATACGCAGTATTTT
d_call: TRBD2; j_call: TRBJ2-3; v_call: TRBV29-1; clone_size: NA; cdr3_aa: CSVAGGVDTQYF; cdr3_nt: TGCAGCGTTGCGGGGGGGGTAGATACGCAGTATTTT
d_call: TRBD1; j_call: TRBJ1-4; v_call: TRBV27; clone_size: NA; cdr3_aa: CASRDRGGATNEKLFF; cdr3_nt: TGTGCCAGCAGGGACAGGGGCGGAGCAACTAATGAAAAACTGTTTTTT
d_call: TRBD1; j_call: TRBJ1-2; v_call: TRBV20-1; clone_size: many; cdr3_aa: CSATLGGGGYTF; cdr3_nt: TGCAGTGCCACCCTTGGAGGGGGCGGCTACACCTTC
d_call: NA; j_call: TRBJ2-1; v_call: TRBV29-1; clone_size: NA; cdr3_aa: CSAEDSYNEQFF; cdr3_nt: TGCAGCGCTGAAGACAGTTACAATGAGCAGTTCTTC
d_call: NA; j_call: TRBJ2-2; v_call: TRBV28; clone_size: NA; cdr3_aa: CASSSAGRNTGELFF; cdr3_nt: TGTGCCAGCAGTTCTGCGGGCCGAAACACCGGGGAGCTGTTTTTT
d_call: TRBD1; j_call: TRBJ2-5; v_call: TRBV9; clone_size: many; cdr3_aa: CASSVGMATGRETQYF; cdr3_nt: TGTGCCAGCAGCGTAGGGATGGCGACAGGGAGAGAGACCCAGTACTTC
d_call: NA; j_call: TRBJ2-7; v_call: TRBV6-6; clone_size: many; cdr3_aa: CASSGQIIEQYF; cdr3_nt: TGTGCCAGCAGTGGACAGATCATCGAGCAGTACTTC
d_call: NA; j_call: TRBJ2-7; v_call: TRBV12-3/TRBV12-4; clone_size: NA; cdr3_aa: CASSNARGAPYEQYF; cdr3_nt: TGTGCCAGCAGCAATGCCCGGGGGGCGCCCTACGAGCAGTACTTC
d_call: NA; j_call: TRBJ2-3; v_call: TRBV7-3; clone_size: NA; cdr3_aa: CTSSLSRDTQYF; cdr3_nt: TGTACCAGCAGCTTATCACGGGATACGCAGTATTTT
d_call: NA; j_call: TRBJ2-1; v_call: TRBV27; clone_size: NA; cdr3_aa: CASRSAQFYNEQFF; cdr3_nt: TGTGCCAGCAGATCGGCTCAGTTTTACAATGAGCAGTTCTTC
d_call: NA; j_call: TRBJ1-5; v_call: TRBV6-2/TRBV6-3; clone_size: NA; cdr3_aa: CASSPLRNQPQHF; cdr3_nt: TGTGCCAGCAGCCCGCTACGCAACCAGCCCCAGCATTTT
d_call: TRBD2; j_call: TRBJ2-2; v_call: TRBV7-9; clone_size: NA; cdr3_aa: CASSVAGVTGELFF; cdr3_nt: TGTGCCAGCAGCGTCGCGGGAGTCACCGGGGAGCTGTTTTTT
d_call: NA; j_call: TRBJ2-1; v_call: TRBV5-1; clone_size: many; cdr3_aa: CASSIYNEQFF; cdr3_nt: TGCGCCAGCAGCATTTACAATGAGCAGTTCTTC
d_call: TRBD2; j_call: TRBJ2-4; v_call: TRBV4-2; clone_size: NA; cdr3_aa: CASSQSSGRAKNIQYF; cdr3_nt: TGTGCCAGCAGCCAGTCTAGCGGCAGAGCCAAAAACATTCAGTACTTC
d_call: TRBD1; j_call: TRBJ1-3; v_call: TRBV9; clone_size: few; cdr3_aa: CASSVAGQGAGGNTIYF; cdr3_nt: TGTGCCAGCAGCGTAGCCGGACAGGGGGCGGGCGGAAACACCATATATTTT
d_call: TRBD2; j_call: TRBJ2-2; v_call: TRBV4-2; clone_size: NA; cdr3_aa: CASKLAGAQTGELFF; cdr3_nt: TGTGCCAGTAAACTAGCGGGGGCTCAAACCGGGGAGCTGTTTTTT
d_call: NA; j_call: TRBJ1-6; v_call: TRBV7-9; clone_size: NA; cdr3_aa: CASSRTESQLLHF; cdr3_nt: TGTGCCAGCAGCCGCACAGAGTCCCAATTACTCCACTTT
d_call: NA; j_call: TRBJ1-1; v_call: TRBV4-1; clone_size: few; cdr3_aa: CASSQTGKSGTEAFF; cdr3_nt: TGCGCCAGCAGCCAAACAGGGAAATCGGGCACTGAAGCTTTCTTT
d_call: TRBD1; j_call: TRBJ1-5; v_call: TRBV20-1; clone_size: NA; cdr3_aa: CSAVTGDRDNQPQHF; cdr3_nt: TGCAGTGCCGTCACAGGGGACAGAGACAATCAGCCCCAGCATTTT
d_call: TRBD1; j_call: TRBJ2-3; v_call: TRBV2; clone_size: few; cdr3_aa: CASSTGTVTDTQYF; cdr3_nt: TGTGCCAGCAGTACCGGGACAGTCACAGATACGCAGTATTTT
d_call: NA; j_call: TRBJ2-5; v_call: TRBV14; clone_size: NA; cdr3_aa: CASSPTRPGAYQETQYF; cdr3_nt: TGTGCCAGCAGCCCAACCCGTCCAGGAGCGTACCAAGAGACCCAGTACTTC